This passage covers 20 T cell receptor beta chains from one sample sequenced in a study of cytomegalovirus exposure and HLA in healthy donors. PCR was performed using 60 Vbeta and 13 Jbeta primers. Produced via immunoSEQ multiplex PCR; TCRdb's table is partial and in-frame only. In the table there are about 190,000 clones, about 80% of which are singletons. Sequencing was done on a sample of PBMCs. These receptors were taken from a woman aged 40 to 55 in good health and CMV-seronegative.

This clone was observed once. The chain links TRBV11-2 to TRBJ2-3; 7 bases are shared with TRBD1. Losses at the gene ends were 0 bases for V and 4 bases for J; bases not matched to a gene: 4. CDR1 SGHAT and CDR2 FQNNGV come from the germline V gene. The CDR3 extends over 15 amino acids. CDR3 amino acids: CASSLDRGGADTQYF. The DNA of the CDR3 is TGTGCCAGCAGCTTAGATCGAGGGGGCGCAGATACGCAGTATTTT. Full variable domain (rest looked up from reference TRBV11-2 and TRBJ2-3): EAGVAQSPRYKIIEKRQSVAFWCNPISGHATLYWYQQILGQGPKLLIQFQNNGVVDDSQLPKDRFSAERLKGVDSTLKIQPAKLEDSAVYLCASSLDRGGADTQYFGPGTRLTVL.

The chain links TRBV6-1 to TRBJ2-7, with 7 positions matching TRBD1. The germline V gene encodes CDR1 MNHNS and CDR2 SASEGT. After removal of 4 bases from V and 4 bases from J, the junction contained 4 bases not matched to a gene. The CDR3 contains 13 residues. The CDR3 spells CASSGDSHYEQYV. CDR3 nucleotides: TGTGCCAGCAGTGGGGACAGCCATTACGAGCAGTACGTC.

V usage is TRBV2 and J usage is TRBJ1-2, with D possibly matching TRBD1 (6 bases). Germline-derived CDR1 and CDR2 are SNHLY and FYNNEI. Trimming took 3 bases from V and 8 from J, leaving 16 bases between them. The length of the CDR3 is 14 residues. CDR3 bases: TGTGCCAGCAGTGAGCAGGGGCTATCGCGCGGCTACACCTTC. Its translation: CASSEQGLSRGYTF. Combining the CDR3 with reference TRBV2 and TRBJ1-2 gives the whole variable domain EPEVTQTPSHQVTQMGQEVILRCVPISNHLYFYWYRQILGQKVEFLVSFYNNEISEKSEIFDDQFSVERPDGSNFTLKIRSTKLEDSAMYFCASSEQGLSRGYTFGSGTRLTVV.

The chain recombines TRBV5-1 with TRBJ2-2; D is ambiguous. CDR1 is SGHRS and CDR2 is YFSETQ in the germline V gene. The V and J ends lost 4 bases and 2 bases respectively, with 3 bases between them. This CDR3 contains 12 residues. The CDR3 region is CASSLNTGELFF. CDR3 DNA sequence: TGCGCCAGCAGCCTCAACACCGGGGAGCTGTTTTTT.

CDR3 sequence (DNA): TGTGCCATCAGTGCGGGACTAGCGAGCTCCTACAATGAGCAGTTCTTC. This encodes CAISAGLASSYNEQFF. J is TRBJ2-1 and V is TRBV10-3, with 10 nucleotides matching TRBD2. The V and J ends lost 4 bases and 0 bases, in that order; junction bases with no gene match: 3. The CDR3 contains 16 residues. CDR1 is ENHRY and CDR2 is SYGVKD in the germline V gene.

The chain is built from TRBV29-1 and TRBJ2-7, with D possibly TRBD2 on 7 matching bases. V was shortened by 4 bases and J by 3 bases, with 13 bases between the two germline ends. CDR1 and CDR2 from the germline V gene are SQVTM and ANQGSEA. The CDR3 is 13 residues long. CDR3 nucleotides: TGCAGCGTTGGGGGGGGCCTGGGCTACGAGCAGTACTTC. It yields the protein CSVGGGLGYEQYF.

The chain couples TRBV28 to TRBJ1-4; maybe TRBD1 (5 bases). V was shortened by 4 bases and J by 8 bases, with 17 bases between the two germline ends. The V gene's germline CDR1 is MDHEN and CDR2 SYDVKM. CDR3 length: 15 amino acids. For the CDR3, the DNA is TGTGCCAGCAGTTCCCGCGCGACAGACAAAGAAAAACTGTTTTTT. This translates into CASSSRATDKEKLFF.

V usage is TRBV9 and J usage is TRBJ2-5; TRBD1 aligns across 7 bases. This CDR3 is built from 14 residues. J was trimmed by 3 bases and V by 3 bases; bases with no gene match: 5. Germline lookup yields CDR1 SGDLS and CDR2 YYNGEE. DNA of the CDR3: TGTGCCAGCAGCGCTGGGACAGCAGAAGAGACCCAGTACTTC. Translated, it gives CASSAGTAEETQYF.

This chain's CDR3 is CASSQTVSGNTIYF. As DNA, the CDR3 is TGTGCCAGCAGCCAGACAGTCTCTGGAAACACCATATATTTT. The chain has TRBV6-5 and TRBJ1-3, with D maybe TRBD1 (5 bases). In germline, CDR1 is MNHEY, CDR2 SVGAGI. The CDR3 contains 14 residues. Deletions cut 6 bases from V and 0 bases from J, with 9 bases between.

V usage is TRBV19 and J usage is TRBJ2-2; TRBD2 agrees at 8 bases. CDR1 and CDR2 from the germline V gene are LNHDA and SQIVND (reference sequence). There are 15 residues in the CDR3. V lost 8 bases and J lost 6; bases outside the gene matches: 11. Here the CDR3 DNA reads TGTGCCAGTTCAACTAGCGGCATTAGGGCCGGGGAGCTGTTTTTT. Amino acids: CASSTSGIRAGELFF.

This clone was found a few times. This chain uses TRBV6-5 with TRBJ2-3; TRBD2 agrees at 10 bases. J gave up 4 bases and V 0 bases, and 4 bases lay outside the gene matches. This CDR3 contains 16 residues. Germline CDR1 is MNHEY and CDR2 is SVGAGI. The CDR3 sequence: CASSYSIAGGADTQYF. CDR3 nucleotides: TGTGCCAGCAGTTACTCGATAGCGGGAGGCGCAGATACGCAGTATTTT.

The rearrangement links TRBV29-1 to TRBJ2-3; D might be TRBD1 (6 bases). Germline V gene lookup returns CDR1 SQVTM and CDR2 ANQGSEA. The CDR3 has 15 residues. Trimming removed 6 bases at V and 0 bases at J, with 16 bases between. As DNA, the CDR3 is TGCAGCGTCATCGACAGGCGCTCTAGCACAGATACGCAGTATTTT. It encodes CSVIDRRSSTDTQYF.

The rearrangement uses TRBV4-3 and TRBJ1-2; weak D call: TRBD1 (5 bases). The CDR3 loop spans 13 amino acids. Germline CDR1 is LGHNA and CDR2 is YSLEER. Trimming left V 3 bases short and J 3 bases short, with 8 bases between. DNA of the CDR3: TGCGCCAGCAGCCACCAGGGATACTATGGCTACACCTTC. It specifies CASSHQGYYGYTF.

This chain connects TRBV7-3 to TRBJ2-5, with TRBD2 identical over 9 bases. Trimming cost V 5 bases and J 4 bases; bases outside gene matches: 5. The CDR3 has 14 residues. Germline V gene data show CDR1 as SGHTA and CDR2 as FQGTGA. The CDR3 protein is CASSPGLAGETQYF. The CDR3 coding sequence is TGTGCCAGCAGCCCGGGACTAGCTGGAGAGACCCAGTACTTC.

This clone was seen a single time. The genes are TRBV7-8 and TRBJ2-7; no definite D call. CDR1 is SGHVS and CDR2 is FQNEAQ in the germline V gene. This CDR3 has 16 residues. Deletions cut 2 bases from V and 0 bases from J, with 14 bases between. CDR3: CASSLLFGGLSYEQYF. CDR3 sequence (DNA): TGTGCCAGCAGCTTATTGTTTGGTGGCCTCTCCTACGAGCAGTACTTC.

The CDR3 bases are TGTGCCAGCAGCTTAGCCAGGGAAGACACTGAAGCTTTCTTT. It yields the protein CASSLAREDTEAFF. The chain combines TRBV7-2 with TRBJ1-1; D may be TRBD1 (5 bases). V was cut by 0 bases and J by 3 bases, with 8 bases left in between. CDR3 length: 14 residues. CDR1 and CDR2 from the germline V gene are SGHTA and FQGNSA.

The chain employs TRBV5-1 and TRBJ1-6, with 9 bases lining up with TRBD1. The CDR3 is 17 amino acids. Trimming took 1 base from V and 10 from J; bases not matched to a gene: 12. CDR1 is SGHRS and CDR2 is YFSETQ in the germline V gene. The CDR3 nucleotides read TGCGCCAGCAGCTTGTATTACCCGGGACAGGGAGAATCACCCCTCCACTTT. Translation: CASSLYYPGQGESPLHF. The complete variable domain, with remaining parts taken from reference TRBV5-1 and TRBJ1-6, reads KAGVTQTPRYLIKTRGQQVTLSCSPISGHRSVSWYQQTPGQGLQFLFEYFSETQRNKGNFPGRFSGRQFSNSRSEMNVSTLELGDSALYLCASSLYYPGQGESPLHFGNGTRLTVT.

The rearrangement uses TRBV28 and TRBJ1-1; weak D call: TRBD1 (5 bases). The germline CDR1 and CDR2 sequences are MDHEN and SYDVKM. This CDR3 has 14 residues. Between the trimmed V and J ends, which lost 5 bases and 2 bases, there was a span of 12 bases. CDR3 sequence: CASSTTVLNTEAFF. In nucleotides, the CDR3 is TGTGCCAGCAGTACGACAGTACTTAACACTGAAGCTTTCTTT.

The V and J genes are TRBV11-3 and TRBJ1-3, with 10 bases fitting TRBD1. The junction had 4 bases not matched to a gene; V was cut back by 1 base and J by 4 bases. The CDR3 is 16 residues long. Germline V gene data show CDR1 as SGHNT and CDR2 as YENEEA. The CDR3 region has the DNA TGTGCCAGCAGCTTAGGACAGGGGGCGCGAGGAAACACCATATATTTT. Residues: CASSLGQGARGNTIYF.

This clone was picked up a small number of times. V and J are TRBV9 and TRBJ1-2; 9 bases fit TRBD1. Trimming removed 3 bases from V and 4 bases from J; junction bases left unmatched: 7. The CDR3 consists of 15 residues. Looked up from germline, CDR1 is SGDLS and CDR2 is YYNGEE. CDR3 nucleotide sequence: TGTGCCAGCAGCGCCGACAGGGGGAAGGGCTATGGCTACACCTTC. This encodes CASSADRGKGYGYTF.